The rows below give T cell receptor beta chains drawn from one sample of a study of blood T cell repertoires in COVID-19. Measured with immunoSEQ multiplex PCR; TCRdb has only the in-frame clones, and not every one. The sample has just over 250,000 clones, 80% to 90% seen once. The sequencing sample was made of peripheral blood. The receptors shown here come from a woman in her 70s with COVID-19, enrolled during active disease. The CDR3 runs from the conserved cysteine through the conserved F or W. The order of the fields is D gene, V gene, clone size, J gene, CDR3 protein, CDR3 DNA. D genes are given only for firm matches. Some rows have no size entry. The others give once, few or many, or a class for an expanded clone.

d_call: NA; v_call: TRBV11-3; clone_size: NA; j_call: TRBJ2-1; cdr3_aa: CASSLITGSWNSYNEQFF; cdr3_nt: TGTGCCAGCAGCTTAATCACAGGGTCTTGGAACTCCTACAATGAGCAGTTCTTC
d_call: NA; v_call: TRBV3-1/TRBV3-2; clone_size: NA; j_call: TRBJ1-1; cdr3_aa: CASSQTSGTEAFF; cdr3_nt: TGTGCCAGCAGCCAGACAAGTGGGACTGAAGCTTTCTTT
d_call: TRBD1; v_call: TRBV19; clone_size: once; j_call: TRBJ1-1; cdr3_aa: CASSPPAGGMVTEAFF; cdr3_nt: TGTGCCAGTAGTCCCCCGGCAGGGGGCATGGTCACTGAAGCTTTCTTT
d_call: TRBD2; v_call: TRBV6-1; clone_size: NA; j_call: TRBJ2-7; cdr3_aa: CASSEVSEAAGRPDEQYF; cdr3_nt: TGTGCCAGCAGTGAAGTATCGGAGGCAGCGGGACGTCCGGACGAGCAGTACTTC
d_call: TRBD1; v_call: TRBV6-5; clone_size: NA; j_call: TRBJ1-4; cdr3_aa: CASSYQGARTNEKLFF; cdr3_nt: TGTGCCAGCAGTTACCAGGGGGCGCGTACTAATGAAAAACTGTTTTTT
d_call: NA; v_call: TRBV5-1; clone_size: NA; j_call: TRBJ1-1; cdr3_aa: CASSLSSPGTEAFF; cdr3_nt: TGCGCCAGCAGCCTATCTTCACCGGGCACTGAAGCTTTCTTT
d_call: TRBD2; v_call: TRBV19; clone_size: NA; j_call: TRBJ2-3; cdr3_aa: CASGKLAGGSDTQYF; cdr3_nt: TGTGCCAGTGGGAAACTAGCGGGAGGGTCGGATACGCAGTATTTT
d_call: NA; v_call: TRBV15; clone_size: NA; j_call: TRBJ2-2; cdr3_aa: CATSRDRAVVPGELFF; cdr3_nt: TGTGCCACCAGCAGAGACAGGGCTGTGGTTCCCGGGGAGCTGTTTTTT
d_call: TRBD1; v_call: TRBV19; clone_size: NA; j_call: TRBJ1-5; cdr3_aa: CASQPTGYQPQHF; cdr3_nt: TGTGCCAGCCAACCGACAGGGTATCAGCCCCAGCATTTT
d_call: NA; v_call: TRBV12-1; clone_size: NA; j_call: TRBJ2-5; cdr3_aa: CASSTPGLAGGCETQYF; cdr3_nt: TGTGCCAGCAGCACGCCGGGACTAGCGGGAGGATGTGAGACCCAGTACTTC
d_call: NA; v_call: TRBV5-1; clone_size: NA; j_call: TRBJ1-1; cdr3_aa: CASSEPTGLMNTEAFF; cdr3_nt: TGCGCCAGCAGCGAACCGACAGGTCTCATGAACACTGAAGCTTTCTTT
d_call: TRBD1; v_call: TRBV5-6; clone_size: NA; j_call: TRBJ2-1; cdr3_aa: CASSSPRQGDYNEQFF; cdr3_nt: TGTGCCAGCAGCTCGCCTCGGCAGGGGGACTACAATGAGCAGTTCTTC
d_call: NA; v_call: TRBV18; clone_size: NA; j_call: TRBJ1-5; cdr3_aa: CASSPSLSNQPQHF; cdr3_nt: TGTGCCAGCTCACCCAGTCTTAGCAATCAGCCCCAGCATTTT
d_call: NA; v_call: TRBV18; clone_size: NA; j_call: TRBJ1-1; cdr3_aa: CASQQQENTEAFF; cdr3_nt: TGTGCCAGCCAACAACAGGAGAACACTGAAGCTTTCTTT
d_call: NA; v_call: TRBV29-1; clone_size: NA; j_call: TRBJ1-1; cdr3_aa: CSARDSGLPFF; cdr3_nt: TGCAGCGCCCGGGACTCCGGGCTACCTTTCTTT
d_call: NA; v_call: TRBV28; clone_size: NA; j_call: TRBJ1-5; cdr3_aa: CAGKSGGIPAEPQHF; cdr3_nt: TGTGCCGGAAAAAGTGGGGGCATCCCGGCGGAGCCCCAGCATTTT
d_call: NA; v_call: TRBV18; clone_size: NA; j_call: TRBJ2-7; cdr3_aa: CASSLLKRYGYEQYF; cdr3_nt: TGTGCCAGCTCACTCCTCAAGCGGTATGGCTACGAGCAGTACTTC
d_call: NA; v_call: TRBV27; clone_size: NA; j_call: TRBJ2-3; cdr3_aa: CASSTNKGRGTDTQYF; cdr3_nt: TGTGCCAGCAGTACGAACAAGGGGCGCGGCACAGATACGCAGTATTTT
d_call: NA; v_call: TRBV2; clone_size: NA; j_call: TRBJ2-7; cdr3_aa: CASSGQGSSYEQYF; cdr3_nt: TGTGCCAGCAGTGGGCAGGGTAGCTCCTACGAGCAGTACTTC
d_call: NA; v_call: TRBV2; clone_size: NA; j_call: TRBJ1-6; cdr3_aa: CASSLVEGTNSPLHF; cdr3_nt: TGTGCCAGCAGCCTCGTGGAGGGGACGAATTCACCCCTCCACTTT
d_call: TRBD2; v_call: TRBV5-1; clone_size: NA; j_call: TRBJ2-1; cdr3_aa: CASSLGATSGPDNEQFF; cdr3_nt: TGCGCCAGCAGCTTGGGAGCGACTAGCGGACCAGACAATGAGCAGTTCTTC
d_call: TRBD2; v_call: TRBV6-2/TRBV6-3; clone_size: NA; j_call: TRBJ2-7; cdr3_aa: CASSYSGLAGTYEQYF; cdr3_nt: TGTGCCAGCAGTTACTCAGGGCTAGCGGGAACCTACGAGCAGTACTTC
d_call: NA; v_call: TRBV19; clone_size: NA; j_call: TRBJ2-4; cdr3_aa: CASSISGVLAKNIQYF; cdr3_nt: TGTGCCAGTAGTATATCGGGAGTCCTAGCCAAAAACATTCAGTACTTC
d_call: TRBD1; v_call: TRBV28; clone_size: NA; j_call: TRBJ2-7; cdr3_aa: CASSPPGQTYEQYF; cdr3_nt: TGTGCCAGCAGTCCTCCGGGACAGACCTACGAGCAGTACTTC
d_call: TRBD1; v_call: TRBV5-6; clone_size: NA; j_call: TRBJ2-7; cdr3_aa: CASSIPRDRVGEQYF; cdr3_nt: TGTGCCAGCAGCATACCCCGGGACAGGGTCGGCGAGCAGTACTTC
d_call: TRBD2; v_call: TRBV18; clone_size: NA; j_call: TRBJ2-1; cdr3_aa: CASSPGLAGGLTHNEQFF; cdr3_nt: TGTGCCAGCTCACCAGGACTAGCGGGAGGCCTGACCCACAATGAGCAGTTCTTC
d_call: NA; v_call: TRBV3-1/TRBV3-2; clone_size: NA; j_call: TRBJ2-7; cdr3_aa: CASSQDAGSYEQYF; cdr3_nt: TGTGCCAGCAGCCAAGATGCCGGCTCCTACGAGCAGTACTTC
d_call: NA; v_call: TRBV19; clone_size: NA; j_call: TRBJ2-2; cdr3_aa: CASSPRLGNTGELFF; cdr3_nt: TGTGCCAGTAGTCCACGACTTGGGAACACCGGGGAGCTGTTTTTT
d_call: NA; v_call: TRBV30; clone_size: NA; j_call: TRBJ1-5; cdr3_aa: CAWSTRGNQPQHF; cdr3_nt: TGTGCCTGGAGCACAAGGGGTAATCAGCCCCAGCATTTT
d_call: NA; v_call: TRBV12-5; clone_size: NA; j_call: TRBJ1-5; cdr3_aa: CASGLSSGGFTQPQHF; cdr3_nt: TGTGCTAGTGGTTTGTCCTCGGGGGGTTTTACTCAGCCCCAGCATTTT
d_call: NA; v_call: TRBV7-2; clone_size: NA; j_call: TRBJ1-1; cdr3_aa: CASSPWTRWNTEAFF; cdr3_nt: TGTGCCAGCAGCCCCTGGACAAGGTGGAACACTGAAGCTTTCTTT
d_call: TRBD1; v_call: TRBV5-6; clone_size: NA; j_call: TRBJ1-6; cdr3_aa: CASSLRWDRGFRGGSPLHF; cdr3_nt: TGTGCCAGCAGCTTGAGATGGGACAGAGGGTTTCGAGGAGGTTCACCCCTCCACTTT
d_call: NA; v_call: TRBV7-2; clone_size: NA; j_call: TRBJ1-5; cdr3_aa: CASSLSLQGVQPQHF; cdr3_nt: TGTGCCAGCAGCTTAAGTTTACAGGGCGTTCAGCCCCAGCATTTT
d_call: TRBD2; v_call: TRBV6-2/TRBV6-3; clone_size: few; j_call: TRBJ2-1; cdr3_aa: CASSRTSDYNEQFF; cdr3_nt: TGTGCCAGCAGTCGGACTAGCGACTACAATGAGCAGTTCTTC
d_call: NA; v_call: TRBV14; clone_size: NA; j_call: TRBJ1-1; cdr3_aa: CASSSTGMNTEAFF; cdr3_nt: TGTGCCAGCAGCTCTACAGGGATGAACACTGAAGCTTTCTTT
d_call: TRBD2; v_call: TRBV11-2; clone_size: NA; j_call: TRBJ2-1; cdr3_aa: CASSFSGSFLGNEQFF; cdr3_nt: TGTGCCAGCAGCTTTAGCGGGAGCTTCTTGGGGAATGAGCAGTTCTTC
d_call: TRBD1; v_call: TRBV15; clone_size: NA; j_call: TRBJ2-1; cdr3_aa: CATSRAGTDNEQFF; cdr3_nt: TGTGCCACCAGCAGAGCAGGGACAGACAATGAGCAGTTCTTC
d_call: NA; v_call: TRBV7-3; clone_size: NA; j_call: TRBJ2-1; cdr3_aa: CASSLESRSYNEQFF; cdr3_nt: TGTGCCAGCAGTTTGGAGAGTAGGTCCTACAATGAGCAGTTCTTC
d_call: TRBD1; v_call: TRBV28; clone_size: NA; j_call: TRBJ1-5; cdr3_aa: CASSSIRGTGGNQPQHF; cdr3_nt: TGTGCCAGCAGTTCAATAAGAGGGACAGGGGGCAATCAGCCCCAGCATTTT
d_call: TRBD1; v_call: TRBV28; clone_size: NA; j_call: TRBJ2-7; cdr3_aa: CASRDRDGYEQYF; cdr3_nt: TGTGCCAGCAGGGACAGGGACGGCTACGAGCAGTACTTC
d_call: NA; v_call: TRBV27; clone_size: once; j_call: TRBJ1-2; cdr3_aa: CASSSQQVFGYTF; cdr3_nt: TGTGCCAGCAGTTCGCAACAGGTTTTTGGCTACACCTTC
d_call: TRBD1; v_call: TRBV18; clone_size: once; j_call: TRBJ1-1; cdr3_aa: CASSPISGQVEAFF; cdr3_nt: TGTGCCAGCTCACCGATATCAGGACAGGTTGAAGCTTTCTTT
d_call: NA; v_call: TRBV27; clone_size: NA; j_call: TRBJ1-2; cdr3_aa: CASSLSAEANYGYTF; cdr3_nt: TGTGCCAGCAGTTTATCGGCAGAAGCTAACTATGGCTACACCTTC